The T cell receptor (beta chain) under discussion was sequenced for a study of T-cell memory formation after mild COVID-19. Study information: Clusters were largely donor specific. General study findings and limits: Clones contracting across day 15 to 85 had a balanced CD4/CD8 profile; later expanding clones leaned CD4+.

TCRdb reanalysed the 5' RACE reads using MiXCR and keeps one entry per CDR3 protein. The data hold hundreds of thousands of distinct CDR3 sequences, with roughly 21% observed a single time. CDR1 and CDR2 from the germline V gene are SGHRS and YFSETQ. V shed 2 bases, J shed 2 bases, and the junction held 1 base outside the gene matches. The CDR3 is 14 residues long. This clonotype came up a few times. Its antigen remains unidentified. The receptor was isolated from an adult woman who had mild COVID-19 (a few samples of this study predate the infection). Cell type and time point are not known. The chain recombines TRBV5-1 with TRBJ2-4; 7 bases are shared with TRBD2. What was sequenced was PBMCs or a T cell subset sorted from them (not recorded which). The CDR3 loop reads CASSFGGTKNIQYF. DNA for the CDR3: TGCGCCAGCAGCTTCGGGGGGACCAAAAACATTCAGTACTTC.